This T cell receptor (beta chain) is drawn from a study of blood T cell repertoires in COVID-19. Sequencing was performed with immunoSEQ multiplex PCR; in TCRdb, only in-frame clones are kept and a portion is missing. The sample lists about 100,000 clones, 70% to 80% occurring once. The sample was peripheral blood. The sequence was obtained from a woman of 80 years or more with active or convalescent COVID-19.

CDR3 in DNA: TGTGCCAGCAGTTTGCACAGGGAAGGCCAGCCCCAGCATTTT. This codes for CASSLHREGQPQHF. The genes are TRBV28 and TRBJ1-5; a possible D gene is TRBD1 (6 bases). Trimming stripped 3 bases from V and 7 bases from J, with 13 bases between. Germline V gives CDR1 MDHEN, CDR2 SYDVKM. The CDR3 is 14 amino acids.